A single sample gave rise to the 5 T cell receptor beta chains below, sequenced in a study of technical replicates of blood from a few donors. Generated by immunoSEQ multiplex PCR, the TCRdb table keeps only in-frame clones and is missing some. The sample has around 97,000 clones, 95% to 97% seen once. The sample comprised T cells isolated from PBMCs. These receptors came from a human donor in good health.

The chain combines TRBV9 with TRBJ1-4; 9 nucleotides agree with TRBD1. In germline, CDR1 is SGDLS, CDR2 YYNGEE. The CDR3 sequence is 15 residues long. Trimming cost V 4 bases and J 8 bases; bases outside gene matches: 9. CDR3 sequence (DNA): TGTGCCAGCAGCAGACCGGGACAGGGAAGCGAAAAACTGTTTTTT. The encoded protein is CASSRPGQGSEKLFF.

This clone was detected only once. The chain employs TRBV18 and TRBJ2-7; 10 bases align to TRBD2. This CDR3 contains 15 residues. Germline V gene lookup returns CDR1 KGHSH and CDR2 LQKENI. The V gene end was trimmed by 3 bases and the J gene end by 2 bases; junction bases not matched to a gene: 4. CDR3 protein: CASSPTSGSPYEQYF. The CDR3 DNA reads as TGTGCCAGCTCACCGACTAGCGGGTCCCCCTACGAGCAGTACTTC.

This chain joins TRBV5-1 and TRBJ1-1, with D perhaps matching TRBD1 (6 bases). The CDR3 has 14 residues. Trimming stripped 6 bases from V and 2 bases from J, with 14 bases between. CDR1 and CDR2 (germline): SGHRS, YFSETQ. The CDR3 bases are TGCGCCAGCAACTTACAGGGCGTCAACACTGAAGCTTTCTTT. Amino acids: CASNLQGVNTEAFF.

The V call is TRBV6-1, the J call TRBJ1-3; TRBD1 matches at 8 bases. This CDR3 region has 15 residues. Germline V gives CDR1 MNHNS, CDR2 SASEGT. J was trimmed by 4 bases and V by 6 bases; bases with no gene match: 8. CDR3 in DNA: TGTGCCAGCAGAGCCCAGGGGGCACGGGGAAACACCATATATTTT. It translates to CASRAQGARGNTIYF.

The chain is built from TRBV9 and TRBJ2-3, with 12 bases identical to TRBD1. The germline CDR1 and CDR2 sequences are SGDLS and YYNGEE. V lost 3 bases to trimming and J lost 4 bases; unmatched junction nucleotides: 6. The CDR3 covers 16 residues. The chain's CDR3 is CASSEGTGGEADTQYF. DNA of the CDR3: TGTGCCAGCAGCGAAGGGACAGGGGGCGAGGCAGATACGCAGTATTTT.